This T cell receptor beta chain was found in a study of T cell changes during pregnancy in multiple sclerosis. The CDR3 has 17 amino acids. CDR1 is KGHSH and CDR2 is LQKENI in the germline V gene. V lost 2 bases, J lost 3 bases, and 8 bases stayed unmatched. Repertoires were generated with immunoSEQ multiplex PCR, while TCRdb's copy carries only in-frame clones and drops some. The sample contains 65,000 to 85,000 clones, approximately 95% of which appear only once. The chain uses TRBV18 and TRBJ2-2; TRBD1 agrees at 8 bases. The TCR originated in a female donor with multiple sclerosis, enrolled in a pregnancy study. The sample consisted of CD4+ T cells from peripheral blood mononuclear cells, taken after pregnancy. CDR3 loop: CASSPSWTGTDTGELFF. The CDR3 bases are TGTGCCAGCTCACCATCCTGGACAGGGACGGACACCGGGGAGCTGTTTTTT.